The next 30 T cell receptor beta chains were all read from a single sample in a study of T cell repertoires in cytomegalovirus infection. Each CDR3 protein is one row after TCRdb ran MiXCR on the reads. The sample has 200,000 to 300,000 distinct CDR3 sequences, approximately 13% seen once. The specimen sequenced was PBMCs. These receptors were taken from a human donor in good health (CMV status not recorded). Some clones in this sample may be carry-over from other donors' samples.

CDR3 protein: CASSLAGVGTEAFF. In DNA, the CDR3 is TGCGCCAGCAGCTTGGCAGGGGTGGGAACTGAAGCTTTCTTT. The chain employs TRBV5-1 and TRBJ1-1; TRBD1 is a possible D gene (6 bases). The V gene's germline CDR1 is SGHRS and CDR2 YFSETQ. Trimming stripped 0 bases from V and 5 bases from J, with 11 bases between. This CDR3 is built from 14 residues.

This chain links TRBV20-1 with TRBJ2-3; D is perhaps TRBD2 (6 bases). V dropped 1 base and J dropped 0 bases, with 17 bases sitting between them. Per germline, CDR1 DFQATT and CDR2 SNEGSKA (reference sequence). The CDR3 extends over 17 amino acids. CDR3 sequence reads: CSARGGFAGTSTDTQYF. In DNA form, the CDR3 reads TGCAGTGCTAGAGGGGGGTTTGCGGGAACTAGCACAGATACGCAGTATTTT.

This clonotype was found many times. This rearrangement joins TRBV12-3 or TRBV12-4 to TRBJ2-2; 8 bases line up with TRBD2. CDR3 length: 15 amino acids. Trimming cost V 1 base and J 5 bases; bases outside gene matches: 3. In DNA, the CDR3 is TGTGCCAGCAGTTTAGGAGTAGCGGGAACCGGGGAGCTGTTTTTT. Translation: CASSLGVAGTGELFF.

The chain has TRBV28 and TRBJ2-7; 10 bases are shared with TRBD2. Germline CDR1 MDHEN, CDR2 SYDVKM. The J segment lost 5 bases and the V segment lost 1 base, leaving 5 bases of the junction unmatched. The CDR3 has 15 residues. The CDR3, as DNA: TGTGCCAGCAGTTTATTCGCTAGCGGGAGTAACGAGCAGTACTTC. It codes for CASSLFASGSNEQYF.

The CDR3 loop reads CASSPTGGSNEKLFF. DNA of the CDR3: TGTGCCAGCAGCCCTACGGGAGGGTCTAATGAAAAACTGTTTTTT. The chain uses TRBV7-2 and TRBJ1-4; no firm D call. The germline V gene encodes CDR1 SGHTA and CDR2 FQGNSA. This CDR3 comprises 15 residues. Trimming shortened V by 5 bases and J by 3 bases, and 13 bases separated the two germline ends.

This clonotype was seen a few times. The V gene is TRBV20-1, the J gene TRBJ2-7; 9 bases agree with TRBD1. After removal of 4 bases from V and 6 bases from J, the junction contained 7 bases not matched to a gene. The germline V gene has CDR1 DFQATT and CDR2 SNEGSKA (reference sequence). The CDR3 totals 13 residues. The CDR3 nucleotides read TGCAGTGCTACCTGGACAGGGGTGAGCGAGCAGTACTTC. Protein product: CSATWTGVSEQYF.

This clonotype was found many times. Here the CDR3 DNA reads TGTGCCAGCAGCCCTCCGGGACTTCTCGCGGGTGAGCAGTTCTTC. Protein product: CASSPPGLLAGEQFF. The chain employs TRBV7-2 and TRBJ2-1; a weak D match, TRBD2 (6 bases). Trimming stripped 5 bases from V and 9 bases from J, with 20 bases between. CDR3 length equals 15 residues. Germline V CDR1 and CDR2: SGHTA, FQGNSA.

This clonotype came up many times. V usage is TRBV7-2 and J usage is TRBJ2-5; weak D call: TRBD2 (5 bases). Germline CDR1 reads SGHTA; CDR2 reads FQGNSA. V gave up 7 bases and J gave up 9 bases, with 18 bases separating them. The CDR3 extends over 13 amino acids. The CDR3 bases are TGTGCCAGCACTCAAATGGGGAACGGGGCCCAGTACTTC. It translates to CASTQMGNGAQYF.

This rearrangement joins TRBV15 to TRBJ1-5; D uncertain. CDR3 length: 14 amino acids. The ends were cut back, 1 base at V and 5 bases at J, with 9 bases in the middle. CDR1 LNHNV and CDR2 YYDKDF come from the germline V gene (reference sequence). The CDR3 DNA follows: TGTGCCACCAGCAGAGTCGGGTCGGATCAGCCCCAGCATTTT. Encoded protein: CATSRVGSDQPQHF. The whole variable domain, filled in from reference TRBV15 and TRBJ1-5, reads DAMVIQNPRYQVTQFGKPVTLSCSQTLNHNVMYWYQQKSSQAPKLLFHYYDKDFNNEADTPDNFQSRRPNTSFCFLDIRSPGLGDTAMYLCATSRVGSDQPQHFGDGTRLSIL.

V and J are TRBV7-9 and TRBJ1-3; D unclear. CDR3 length: 16 amino acids. CDR1 and CDR2 from the germline V gene are SEHNR and FQNEAQ (reference sequence). The ends were cut back, 3 bases at V and 2 bases at J, with 14 bases in the middle. The CDR3 nucleotides read TGTGCCAGCAGCTTTGACCCTGCGACAACTGGAAACACCATATATTTT. Amino acid sequence: CASSFDPATTGNTIYF.

This clonotype came up a few times. The CDR3 DNA reads as TGCAGCGCGCCCCTTATGGACAGGCAGTTCTTC. Translated, it gives CSAPLMDRQFF. The gene calls are TRBV29-1 and TRBJ2-1; TRBD1 might be the D (6 bases). V shed 7 bases and J shed 12 bases, with 16 bases lying between them. The germline CDR1 and CDR2 sequences are SQVTM and ANQGSEA. This CDR3 region has 11 residues.

The genes are TRBV15 and TRBJ2-1, with 7 positions matching TRBD1. The germline gives CDR1 LNHNV, CDR2 YYDKDF (reference sequence). The CDR3 length is 13 residues. Losses at the gene ends were 4 bases for V and 7 bases for J; bases not matched to a gene: 4. CDR3 bases: TGTGCCACCAGCAAGTCAGGGGGAAATGAGCAGTTCTTC. Translating gives CATSKSGGNEQFF.

This clonotype was seen more than once but under ten times. The V gene is TRBV5-6, the J gene TRBJ2-7; no reliable D call. CDR3 length: 12 amino acids. The germline CDR1 and CDR2 sequences are SGHDT and YYEEEE. Trimming stripped 2 bases from V and 3 bases from J, with 6 bases between. The CDR3, as DNA: TGTGCCAGCAGCTTCGGCAGCTACGAGCAGTACTTC. It translates to CASSFGSYEQYF.

This clonotype has ten or more counts. The V call is TRBV12-3 or TRBV12-4, the J call TRBJ1-5, with D unclear. V lost 1 base to trimming and J lost 7 bases, with 8 bases between them. CDR3 size: 13 residues. CDR3 bases: TGTGCCAGCAGTTTAGTAACGGGGCAGCCCCAGCATTTT. This gives the protein CASSLVTGQPQHF.

This clonotype was detected ten times or more. This chain links TRBV5-1 with TRBJ1-1; 9 nucleotides line up with TRBD1. This CDR3 comprises 14 residues. V shed 3 bases, J shed 1 base, and the junction held 1 base outside the gene matches. From germline, CDR1 is SGHRS and CDR2 YFSETQ. The CDR3 DNA reads TGCGCCAGCAGCTCGGGACAGGGGAACACTGAAGCTTTCTTT. Protein: CASSSGQGNTEAFF. The variable domain in full, completed from reference TRBV5-1 and TRBJ1-1, reads KAGVTQTPRYLIKTRGQQVTLSCSPISGHRSVSWYQQTPGQGLQFLFEYFSETQRNKGNFPGRFSGRQFSNSRSEMNVSTLELGDSALYLCASSSGQGNTEAFFGQGTRLTVV.

This clonotype was seen only a few times. J is TRBJ1-5 and V is TRBV2, with a weak D call TRBD1 (5 bases). The germline V gene encodes CDR1 SNHLY and CDR2 FYNNEI. The CDR3 is 16 amino acids. Trimming stripped 7 bases from V and 0 bases from J, with 16 bases between. CDR3 region: CASMPGAGYSNQPQHF. Written as DNA, the CDR3 is TGTGCCAGCATGCCCGGGGCAGGGTATAGCAATCAGCCCCAGCATTTT. The full variable domain, its missing parts supplied by reference TRBV2 and TRBJ1-5, is EPEVTQTPSHQVTQMGQEVILRCVPISNHLYFYWYRQILGQKVEFLVSFYNNEISEKSEIFDDQFSVERPDGSNFTLKIRSTKLEDSAMYFCASMPGAGYSNQPQHFGDGTRLSIL.

This clonotype has at least ten counts. The rearrangement uses TRBV12-3 or TRBV12-4 and TRBJ2-3; 8 nucleotides agree with TRBD2. V gave up 6 bases and J gave up 4 bases; unmatched junction bases: 12. The CDR3 runs 16 residues. The CDR3 DNA follows: TGTGCCAGCAGCCTCCCTAGCGGGCAGGGCCCAGATACGCAGTATTTT. This encodes CASSLPSGQGPDTQYF.

There are many counts of this clonotype. V and J are TRBV6-1 and TRBJ2-1; weak D call: TRBD1 (6 bases). Germline CDR1 reads MNHNS; CDR2 reads SASEGT. This CDR3 contains 14 residues. With 5 bases removed from V and 7 bases from J, the gap between germline ends came to 15 bases. The CDR3 DNA sequence: TGTGCCAGCAGTTCGACGGACAGAAGGAATGAGCAGTTCTTC. Residues: CASSSTDRRNEQFF.

The chain combines TRBV20-1 with TRBJ2-1; unclear D gene. The CDR3 is 14 residues long. Trimming pared 2 bases from V and 4 bases from J, leaving 12 bases between. Germline-derived CDR1 and CDR2 are DFQATT and SNEGSKA (reference sequence). The CDR3 loop is CSARLETVYNEQFF. The CDR3, as DNA: TGCAGTGCTAGACTGGAGACCGTATACAATGAGCAGTTCTTC.

This clonotype was observed at least ten times. The chain is built from TRBV6-5 and TRBJ1-1; D is undetermined. Trimming took off 3 bases at V and 3 bases at J, with 17 bases between the two ends. The CDR3 runs 16 residues. From germline, CDR1 is MNHEY and CDR2 SVGAGI. CDR3 in amino acids: CASSYIGSHGDTEAFF. CDR3 DNA: TGTGCCAGCAGTTATATTGGGTCACACGGGGACACTGAAGCTTTCTTT.

This clonotype showed up many times. The rearrangement joins TRBV7-2 to TRBJ2-3; possibly TRBD1 or TRBD2 for D (5 bases each). Germline V gene sequence: CDR1 SGHTA, CDR2 FQGNSA. The CDR3 loop spans 14 amino acids. V shed 5 bases and J shed 1 base, with 10 bases lying between them. The chain's CDR3 is CASSQVGGTDTQYF. DNA of the CDR3: TGTGCCAGCAGCCAGGTGGGGGGCACAGATACGCAGTATTTT.

This clonotype has a count of ten or more. CDR3 amino acids: CSAREGAGNGGTEAFF. In nucleotides, the CDR3 is TGCAGTGCTAGAGAAGGAGCGGGAAACGGCGGCACTGAAGCTTTCTTT. V is TRBV20-1 and J is TRBJ1-1; D call uncertain. CDR3 length equals 16 residues. The ends were cut back, 0 bases at V and 4 bases at J, with 18 bases in the middle. CDR1 is DFQATT and CDR2 is SNEGSKA in the germline V gene (reference sequence).

This sequence joins TRBV20-1 and TRBJ2-4; D may be TRBD1 (6 bases). Per germline, CDR1 DFQATT and CDR2 SNEGSKA (reference sequence). The CDR3 is 16 amino acids. V was pared by 6 bases and J by 0 bases, with 18 bases between. In nucleotides, the CDR3 is TGCAGTGCCTGGGGGCAGACGATTCGAGCCAAAAACATTCAGTACTTC. Translation gives CSAWGQTIRAKNIQYF.

CDR3 coding DNA: TGTGCCACCAGTAGGGGTGACACTGAAGCTTTCTTT. It translates to CATSRGDTEAFF. The rearrangement uses TRBV24-1 and TRBJ1-1, with D possibly being TRBD1 (5 bases). Germline V CDR1 and CDR2: KGHDR, SFDVKD. The CDR3 runs 12 residues. V was shortened by 6 bases and J by 3 bases, with 7 bases between the two germline ends.

This clonotype has ten or more counts. V is TRBV11-2 and J is TRBJ2-3; TRBD2 is a possible D gene (6 bases). The CDR3 runs to 13 residues. Trimming removed 5 bases at V and 5 bases at J, with 11 bases between. The germline gives CDR1 SGHAT, CDR2 FQNNGV. The CDR3 nucleotides are TGTGCCAGCAGCCCAGGAGGGGTAGATACGCAGTATTTT. This sequence encodes CASSPGGVDTQYF. Based on the CDR3 plus reference TRBV11-2 and TRBJ2-3, the full variable domain is EAGVAQSPRYKIIEKRQSVAFWCNPISGHATLYWYQQILGQGPKLLIQFQNNGVVDDSQLPKDRFSAERLKGVDSTLKIQPAKLEDSAVYLCASSPGGVDTQYFGPGTRLTVL.

This chain links TRBV19 with TRBJ1-5; 8 bases line up with TRBD1. CDR1 LNHDA and CDR2 SQIVND come from the germline V gene (reference sequence). The trim removed 4 bases at V and 6 bases at J, leaving 8 bases unmatched. CDR3 size: 15 residues. CDR3 region: CASSTDRGHGQPQHF. CDR3 DNA sequence: TGTGCCAGTAGTACCGACAGGGGACACGGTCAGCCCCAGCATTTT.

The chain carries TRBV28 and TRBJ2-5; 7 positions agree with TRBD1. This CDR3 region has 16 residues. Germline values: CDR1 MDHEN, CDR2 SYDVKM. Unmatched junction bases numbered 12, after V lost 4 bases and J lost 4 bases. The CDR3 sequence is CASSSSKGAGGETQYF. As DNA, the CDR3 is TGTGCCAGCAGTTCTTCCAAGGGGGCAGGGGGAGAGACCCAGTACTTC.

The J gene is TRBJ2-1, the V gene TRBV20-1; TRBD1 agrees at 7 bases. Per germline, CDR1 DFQATT and CDR2 SNEGSKA (reference sequence). CDR3 size: 17 residues. Trimming cost V 1 base and J 6 bases; bases outside gene matches: 15. CDR3 amino acids: CSARVEQGKGQANEQFF. In DNA, the CDR3 is TGCAGTGCTAGAGTTGAACAGGGGAAGGGGCAAGCCAATGAGCAGTTCTTC.

The chain employs TRBV5-4 and TRBJ2-2, with D possibly matching TRBD1 (6 bases). CDR3 length equals 16 residues. Germline V gives CDR1 SGHNT, CDR2 YYREEE (reference sequence). Deletions cut 1 base from V and 1 base from J, with 11 bases between. This CDR3 reads CASSLKKQGNTGELFF. In nucleotides, the CDR3 is TGTGCCAGCAGCTTGAAAAAACAGGGGAACACCGGGGAGCTGTTTTTT.

This clonotype was seen many times. The chain carries TRBV7-3 and TRBJ1-6; D gene unclear. Germline V lookup: CDR1 SGHTA, CDR2 FQGTGA. The CDR3 runs to 15 residues. V lost 1 base to trimming and J lost 5 bases, with 9 bases between them. The DNA of the CDR3 is TGTGCCAGCAGCTTAAATCCGGCAGATAATTCACCCCTCCACTTT. Translating gives CASSLNPADNSPLHF.